Shown below are 6 T cell receptor beta chains from a single sample sequenced in a study of CD8 T cells in ankylosing spondylitis. Each CDR3 protein is one row after TCRdb ran MiXCR on the 5' RACE reads. The data show about 360,000 distinct CDR3 sequences, approximately 22% seen once. Material for sequencing was blood, either unsorted or a sorted T cell fraction (not recorded which). The receptors stem from a male donor with ankylosing spondylitis or in good health (not recorded which).

This clonotype was counted between two and nine times. This rearrangement joins TRBV11-2 to TRBJ2-3, with TRBD2 matching 9 bases. Germline V gene lookup returns CDR1 SGHAT and CDR2 FQNNGV. V was pared by 5 bases and J by 6 bases, with 15 bases of the junction left unmatched. This CDR3 is built from 17 residues. The CDR3 DNA follows: TGTGCCAGCAGCGAGCGTGATTTAGCGGGGGCGGGGGATACGCAGTATTTT. As protein: CASSERDLAGAGDTQYF. Combining the CDR3 with reference TRBV11-2 and TRBJ2-3 gives the whole variable domain EAGVAQSPRYKIIEKRQSVAFWCNPISGHATLYWYQQILGQGPKLLIQFQNNGVVDDSQLPKDRFSAERLKGVDSTLKIQPAKLEDSAVYLCASSERDLAGAGDTQYFGPGTRLTVL.

This clonotype showed up just a few times. The chain employs TRBV9 and TRBJ2-1; 8 bases agree with TRBD2. With V trimmed by 7 bases and J by 4 bases, 7 bases remained unmatched. The CDR3 spans 14 residues. CDR1 SGDLS and CDR2 YYNGEE come from the germline V gene. The CDR3: CASHPGGGYNEQFF. The CDR3 DNA sequence: TGTGCCAGCCACCCCGGGGGGGGGTACAATGAGCAGTTCTTC.

CDR3 region: CASSQGGSGYNEQFF. CDR3 bases: TGTGCCAGCAGCCAAGGTGGATCGGGATACAATGAGCAGTTCTTC. The rearrangement joins TRBV14 to TRBJ2-1; TRBD2 is a possible D gene (5 bases). The CDR3 is made up of 15 amino acids. The germline V gene has CDR1 SGHDN and CDR2 FVKESK. Trimming pared 1 base from V and 4 bases from J, leaving 11 bases between.

The genes are TRBV5-5 and TRBJ2-5, with unresolved D. The germline V gene has CDR1 SGHKS and CDR2 YYEKEE (reference sequence). Deletions cut 4 bases from V and 0 bases from J, with 4 bases between. The CDR3 is 12 amino acids. The CDR3 spells CASSADQETQYF. CDR3 nucleotide sequence: TGTGCCAGCAGCGCGGACCAAGAGACCCAGTACTTC.

The chain links TRBV12-3 or TRBV12-4 to TRBJ1-2; 10 nucleotides match TRBD1. With 5 bases clipped from V and 4 bases from J, the junction kept 13 bases outside the gene matches. This CDR3 has 17 residues. The CDR3 DNA reads TGTGCCAGCAGTCCTATCGGGACAGGGGTGGATGGCTATGGCTACACCTTC. As protein: CASSPIGTGVDGYGYTF.

The V gene is TRBV5-1, the J gene TRBJ2-2, with 14 nucleotides matching TRBD2. CDR3 length equals 18 residues. Germline trimming cut 3 bases from V and 5 bases from J; bases unmatched to any gene: 9. Germline CDR1 SGHRS, CDR2 YFSETQ. The CDR3 loop reads CASSSGLAGVTGTGELFF. In DNA form, the CDR3 reads TGCGCCAGCAGCTCGGGACTAGCGGGGGTCACGGGGACCGGGGAGCTGTTTTTT.